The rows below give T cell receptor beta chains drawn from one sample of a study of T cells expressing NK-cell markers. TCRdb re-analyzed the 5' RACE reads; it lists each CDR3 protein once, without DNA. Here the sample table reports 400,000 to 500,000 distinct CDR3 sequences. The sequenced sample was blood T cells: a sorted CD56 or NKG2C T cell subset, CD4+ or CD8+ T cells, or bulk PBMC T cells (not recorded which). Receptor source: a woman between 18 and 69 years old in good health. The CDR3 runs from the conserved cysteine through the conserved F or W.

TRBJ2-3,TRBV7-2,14,CASSLGGAVDTQYF
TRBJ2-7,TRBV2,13,CASSEGNPHEQYF
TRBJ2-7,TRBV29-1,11,CSVLDLGEQYF
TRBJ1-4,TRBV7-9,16,CASSDRDKTTNEKLFF
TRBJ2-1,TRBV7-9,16,CASSPEAASGVVWRFF
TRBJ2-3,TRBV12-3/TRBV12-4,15,CASGSGTGPLDTQYF
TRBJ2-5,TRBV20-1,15,CSARAWRTLGETQYF
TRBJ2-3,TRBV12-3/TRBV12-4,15,CASSLVAGARDTQYF
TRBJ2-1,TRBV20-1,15,CSARAEGLKYNEQFF
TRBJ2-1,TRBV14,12,CASSIGRDEQFF
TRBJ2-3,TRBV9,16,CASSVGGREGTDTQYF
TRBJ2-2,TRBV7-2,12,CASSLWGGELFF
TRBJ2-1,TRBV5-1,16,CASSSTPGLNRDEQFF
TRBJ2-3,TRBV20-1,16,CSARTRGSGSTDTQYF
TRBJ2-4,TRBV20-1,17,CSARGTGGFLAKNIQYF
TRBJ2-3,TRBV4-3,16,CASSQDMAGPTDTQYF
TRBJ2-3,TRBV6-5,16,CASSYFPGGGADTQYF
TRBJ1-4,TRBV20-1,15,CSAPPPGWGGEKLFF
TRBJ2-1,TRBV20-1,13,CSATSGRASEQFF
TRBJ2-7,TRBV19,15,CASSIGGTDFNEQYF
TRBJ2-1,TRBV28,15,CASSFPSGSYNEQFF
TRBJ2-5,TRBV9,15,CASSVGTGVGETQYF